These T cell receptor beta chains were read from a single sample in a study of blood T cell repertoires in COVID-19. The assay was immunoSEQ multiplex PCR, and TCRdb's table has in-frame clones only and misses some. This table holds about 300,000 clones, around nine tenths found once. Sample: peripheral blood. The receptors come from an older man with acute or convalescent COVID-19. Both conserved end residues are part of each CDR3. Fields, in order: CDR3 length, D gene, J gene, V gene, clone size, CDR3 protein, CDR3 DNA. D genes are given only for firm matches. Clone size, where shown, is once, few, many, or a class for clones that have expanded.

length: 16
D: -
J: TRBJ2-1
V: TRBV30
size: once
CDR3: CAWSVLMGSSYNEQFF
DNA: TGTGCCTGGAGTGTACTTATGGGGAGCTCCTACAATGAGCAGTTCTTC

length: 15
D: -
J: TRBJ1-2
V: TRBV7-2
size: -
CDR3: CASSLAAMANYGYTF
DNA: TGTGCCAGCAGCTTAGCCGCGATGGCTAACTATGGCTACACCTTC

length: 15
D: TRBD1
J: TRBJ1-2
V: TRBV6-1
size: -
CDR3: CASSEWTGPNYGYTF
DNA: TGTGCCAGCAGTGAATGGACAGGGCCCAACTATGGCTACACCTTC

length: 18
D: -
J: TRBJ2-3
V: TRBV21-1
size: -
CDR3: CASNGISGRGAEADTQYF
DNA: TGTGCCAGCAATGGAATCAGCGGGAGGGGTGCAGAAGCAGATACGCAGTATTTT

length: 15
D: TRBD2
J: TRBJ2-5
V: TRBV7-9
size: -
CDR3: CASTSTSGGGETQYF
DNA: TGTGCCAGCACCTCGACTAGCGGGGGCGGAGAGACCCAGTACTTC

length: 15
D: TRBD1
J: TRBJ1-1
V: TRBV25-1
size: -
CDR3: CASSPDSGTASEAFF
DNA: TGTGCCAGCAGCCCAGATTCAGGGACAGCCTCTGAAGCTTTCTTT

length: 15
D: -
J: TRBJ2-7
V: TRBV11-2
size: -
CDR3: CASSLTDSHLYEQYF
DNA: TGTGCCAGCAGCTTAACCGACAGCCATCTTTACGAGCAGTACTTC

length: 15
D: -
J: TRBJ2-7
V: TRBV5-1
size: -
CDR3: CASSLQGGDSYEQYF
DNA: TGCGCCAGCAGCCTTCAGGGGGGAGACTCCTACGAGCAGTACTTC

length: 14
D: TRBD1
J: TRBJ2-7
V: TRBV18
size: few
CDR3: CASSPTGTVNEQYF
DNA: TGTGCCAGCTCACCGACCGGGACAGTCAACGAGCAGTACTTC

length: 16
D: TRBD1
J: TRBJ2-3
V: TRBV3-1/TRBV3-2
size: -
CDR3: CASSLTGGLVSDTQYF
DNA: TGTGCCAGCAGCCTAACAGGGGGCCTAGTCTCAGATACGCAGTATTTT

length: 13
D: -
J: TRBJ1-2
V: TRBV19
size: -
CDR3: CASRIQGTHGYTF
DNA: TGTGCCAGTAGGATACAGGGAACACATGGCTACACCTTC

length: 15
D: -
J: TRBJ1-3
V: TRBV4-3
size: -
CDR3: CASSQSTASGNTIYF
DNA: TGCGCCAGCAGCCAATCGACAGCGAGTGGAAACACCATATATTTT

length: 13
D: -
J: TRBJ2-2
V: TRBV12-3/TRBV12-4
size: -
CDR3: CGAGQSHTGELFF
DNA: TGTGGGGCGGGGCAAAGTCACACCGGGGAGCTGTTTTTT

length: 17
D: TRBD2
J: TRBJ2-3
V: TRBV5-1
size: -
CDR3: CASSLGLAGGADDTQYF
DNA: TGCGCCAGCAGCTTGGGACTAGCGGGGGGAGCCGACGATACGCAGTATTTT

length: 14
D: TRBD1
J: TRBJ1-1
V: TRBV28
size: -
CDR3: CASSLAGQVPEAFF
DNA: TGTGCCAGCAGTTTAGCGGGACAGGTCCCTGAAGCTTTCTTT